This T cell receptor (beta chain) comes out of a study of T cell responses to AZD1222 COVID-19 vaccine. Whole-study context: Pooling of second doses given at about 4 or about 12 weeks was done.

Comment on this clone: What it binds is unknown.

Findings of the study overall: Repertoire collection took place solely once the T cell response had peaked. In the spike-specific TCR repertoire, nearly half reportedly target unmutated variant regions. Females outnumbered males among donors, who were mostly white British; clonal diversity was possibly underestimated.

V was pared by 4 bases and J by 5 bases, with 18 bases between. The germline V gene has CDR1 LNHDA and CDR2 SQIVND (reference sequence). CDR3 length: 15 residues. Profiled with immunoSEQ multiplex PCR; TCRdb holds only in-frame clones, not every one. The sample yields 75,000 to 100,000 clones, approximately 87% seen once. The chain couples TRBV19 to TRBJ2-7, with no clear D. Sequences were derived from peripheral blood, sampled on day 0 of AZD1222 vaccination. The clonotype originates from an adult in good health. Here the CDR3 reads CASSRFTHEVDEQYF. The CDR3 bases are TGTGCCAGTAGTAGATTTACTCACGAGGTCGACGAGCAGTACTTC.